The clone carrying this T cell receptor (beta chain) has a count of ten or more. The data belong to a study of kidney transplant recipient with SARS-CoV-2 infection. TCRdb re-analysed the reads in MiXCR, keeping a single row per CDR3 protein. The table lists under 300,000 distinct CDR3 sequences, around 28% of them singletons, with roughly 7% in the top ten. The starting material was a blood sample, obtained at baseline and around day 110 from a kidney transplant recipient. The TCR was taken from a male patient between 25 and 40 years old who had COVID-19 and was a kidney transplant recipient. A subset of T cells may come from the graft donor.

CDR3 DNA: TGTGCCAGCCGACCTACTAGCGTGGGCGGGGAGCTGTTTTTT. Its protein is CASRPTSVGGELFF. This chain joins TRBV7-3 and TRBJ2-2; the match to TRBD2 covers 7 bases. The CDR3 extends over 14 amino acids. J gave up 7 bases and V 8 bases, and 10 bases lay outside the gene matches. Germline V gene lookup returns CDR1 SGHTA and CDR2 FQGTGA.